Shown below are 11 T cell receptor beta chains from a single sample sequenced in a study of beta chain features in type 1 diabetes. Since all of the isolated RNA was reverse transcribed, expressed TCRB transcripts were what got sequenced. Sequencing used immunoSEQ multiplex PCR; TCRdb keeps in-frame clones, though not all of them. The repertoire includes hundreds of thousands of clones, over 10% of them detected once, and approximately 0.021% sits in the top ten. Study conclusions and caveats: TCRB CDR3s from Type 1 diabetes patients were moderately but significantly shorter in all four CD4+ subsets.

What these receptors recognize is not known. The source material was naive CD4+ T cells from blood. The receptors were sampled from a man aged 18 to 35 with type 1 diabetes.

This chain connects TRBV7-9 to TRBJ1-1; D may be TRBD1 (5 bases). With 4 bases removed from V and 3 bases from J, the gap between germline ends came to 21 bases. Germline assignment: CDR1 SEHNR and CDR2 FQNEAQ (reference sequence). The CDR3 runs 17 residues. This CDR3 is CASSSPRGRELHTEAFF. CDR3 nucleotides: TGTGCCAGCAGCTCCCCGAGGGGTAGGGAGTTGCACACTGAAGCTTTCTTT.

This clone has only a few counts. The rearrangement joins TRBV7-9 to TRBJ1-2; D remains unclear. V dropped 6 bases and J dropped 6 bases, with 17 bases sitting between them. Germline V gene data show CDR1 as SEHNR and CDR2 as FQNEAQ (reference sequence). The CDR3 covers 14 residues. The CDR3 is CASSLDQGFHGYTF. CDR3 nucleotides: TGTGCCAGCAGTCTGGACCAAGGGTTCCATGGCTACACCTTC.

The sample holds a few counts of this clone. The chain uses TRBV6-5 and TRBJ2-5; D possibly corresponds to TRBD1 (5 bases). This CDR3 is built from 14 residues. Germline CDR1 MNHEY, CDR2 SVGAGI. Trimming took off 4 bases at V and 1 base at J, with 10 bases between the two ends. The CDR3 loop is CASSSRVGQETQYF. Written as DNA, the CDR3 is TGTGCCAGCAGTTCCAGGGTTGGCCAAGAGACCCAGTACTTC.

V is TRBV7-9 and J is TRBJ1-1, with D perhaps TRBD1 (6 bases). V shed 5 bases and J shed 3 bases, with 16 bases lying between them. CDR1 and CDR2 (germline): SEHNR, FQNEAQ (reference sequence). This CDR3 has 15 residues. The CDR3 reads CASSPGHREYTEAFF. The CDR3 DNA reads as TGTGCCAGCAGCCCAGGGCACAGGGAGTACACTGAAGCTTTCTTT.

This clone was picked up a small number of times. The V call is TRBV11-2, the J call TRBJ2-5; no clear D. The CDR3 length is 14 residues. Germline-derived CDR1 and CDR2 are SGHAT and FQNNGV. The V gene lost 7 bases and the J gene lost 5 bases, with 17 bases spanning the gap. CDR3 in DNA: TGTGCCAGCAACCCTCAAGGCAGACTGGAGACCCAGTACTTC. It translates to CASNPQGRLETQYF.

This clone showed up just a few times. The same CDR3 can be traced to other DNA sequences in this sample. The chain joins TRBV11-2 to TRBJ1-1; D call uncertain. The CDR3 spans 12 residues. The V gene lost 1 base and the J gene lost 3 bases, with 3 bases spanning the gap. Looked up from germline, CDR1 is SGHAT and CDR2 is FQNNGV. The CDR3 DNA reads TGTGCCAGCAGCTTAGTGGACACTGAAGCTTTCTTT. This translates into CASSLVDTEAFF. The entire variable domain, with the rest obtained from reference TRBV11-2 and TRBJ1-1, is as follows: EAGVAQSPRYKIIEKRQSVAFWCNPISGHATLYWYQQILGQGPKLLIQFQNNGVVDDSQLPKDRFSAERLKGVDSTLKIQPAKLEDSAVYLCASSLVDTEAFFGQGTRLTVV.

V usage is TRBV18 and J usage is TRBJ2-5, with a tentative D call TRBD1 (6 bases). The CDR3 covers 15 residues. CDR1 KGHSH and CDR2 LQKENI come from the germline V gene. V was clipped by 3 bases and J by 6 bases, with 17 bases between them. CDR3 residues: CASSPGHVSTQTQYF. As DNA, the CDR3 is TGTGCCAGCTCACCGGGACACGTATCAACCCAGACCCAGTACTTC.

The rearrangement uses TRBV18 and TRBJ2-4; 7 nucleotides line up with TRBD1. Germline CDR1 KGHSH, CDR2 LQKENI. The CDR3 runs 13 residues. V lost 5 bases, J lost 7 bases, and 5 bases stayed unmatched. CDR3 loop: CASSEQQGNIQYF. The CDR3 region has the DNA TGTGCCAGCTCAGAGCAACAGGGGAACATTCAGTACTTC.

This clone was picked up a small number of times. The sample holds other DNA sequences that translate to the same CDR3. This chain connects TRBV29-1 to TRBJ2-7; D might be TRBD2 (6 bases). Trimming pared 3 bases from V and 3 bases from J, leaving 9 bases between. In germline, CDR1 is SQVTM, CDR2 ANQGSEA. The CDR3 has 12 amino acids. The CDR3 is CSVDEGGYEQYF. CDR3 DNA sequence: TGCAGCGTTGACGAGGGAGGCTACGAGCAGTACTTC.

The chain is built from TRBV30 and TRBJ2-5; weak D call: TRBD2 (5 bases). Germline V gives CDR1 GTSNPN, CDR2 SVGIG (reference sequence). The CDR3 loop spans 13 amino acids. V lost 3 bases, J lost 1 base, and 9 bases lay in between. CDR3 sequence reads: CAWSLTTQETQYF. CDR3 DNA: TGTGCCTGGAGCCTGACTACCCAAGAGACCCAGTACTTC.

This rearrangement joins TRBV7-2 to TRBJ1-1, with D uncertain. The CDR3 covers 13 residues. The germline V gene has CDR1 SGHTA and CDR2 FQGNSA. V was cut by 1 base and J by 7 bases, with 10 bases left in between. CDR3 nucleotide sequence: TGTGCCAGCAGCTTAGTGTCCGGATTTGAAGCTTTCTTT. Translation gives CASSLVSGFEAFF.